A single sample is the source of the 26 T cell receptor beta chains below, sequenced in a study of OX40 agonist ivuxolimab in advanced cancers. Only in-frame clones appear in the TCRdb table, and some are missing; sequencing was by immunoSEQ multiplex PCR. The repertoire holds fewer than 65,000 clones, with approximately 89% as singletons. This material consisted of CD4+ or CD8+ T cells sorted from blood, taken in a trial of the OX40 agonist ivuxolimab. The source of these receptors is an adult with an advanced solid tumor such as melanoma, head and neck, liver or kidney cancer.

The chain has TRBV4-2 and TRBJ2-7; TRBD2 aligns across 10 bases. Losses at the gene ends were 0 bases for V and 1 base for J; bases not matched to a gene: 15. Per germline, CDR1 LGHNA and CDR2 YNFKEQ. This CDR3 region has 20 residues. CDR3 nucleotide sequence: TGTGCCAGCAGCCAAGATACGGAGGGGGCTAGCGGGAGAACGTCCTACGAGCAGTACTTC. Protein: CASSQDTEGASGRTSYEQYF.

The chain is built from TRBV28 and TRBJ2-7; maybe TRBD2 (5 bases). The CDR3 covers 11 residues. Trimming left V 5 bases short and J 6 bases short, with 8 bases between. CDR1 is MDHEN and CDR2 is SYDVKM in the germline V gene. The chain's CDR3 is CASSPGSEQYF. The DNA for the CDR3 is TGTGCCAGCAGTCCTGGGAGCGAGCAGTACTTC.

The gene calls are TRBV11-3 and TRBJ2-7; D is unresolved. The length of the CDR3 is 15 residues. V lost 5 bases to trimming and J lost 3 bases, with 17 bases between them. CDR1 SGHNT and CDR2 YENEEA come from the germline V gene. The CDR3 here is CASSTRRPQNYEQYF. The CDR3 DNA reads as TGTGCCAGCAGCACCCGAAGGCCCCAAAACTACGAGCAGTACTTC.

Concerning this clone itself: The same CDR3 arises from other DNA sequences in this sample as well. This chain uses TRBV18 with TRBJ2-7, with 7 bases identical to TRBD1. The CDR3 has 13 residues. CDR1 is KGHSH and CDR2 is LQKENI in the germline V gene. J was trimmed by 5 bases and V by 5 bases; bases with no gene match: 6. The CDR3 coding sequence is TGTGCCAGCTCATCCCCCCAGGGGGACGAGCAGTACTTC. Protein product: CASSSPQGDEQYF.

The chain has TRBV27 and TRBJ2-3; 11 bases are a match to TRBD2. Germline CDR1 is MNHEY and CDR2 is SMNVEV (reference sequence). CDR3 length: 16 amino acids. With 8 bases clipped from V and 2 bases from J, the junction kept 9 bases outside the gene matches. The DNA for the CDR3 is TGTGCCAGCGGAGAAGGTAGCGGGAGGGCCACAGATACGCAGTATTTT. Its translation is CASGEGSGRATDTQYF.

The CDR3 reads CASSDRGRGTEAFF. DNA for the CDR3: TGTGCCAGTAGCGACAGGGGTAGAGGCACTGAAGCTTTCTTT. The chain is built from TRBV19 and TRBJ1-1; 8 nucleotides align to TRBD1. The germline V gene encodes CDR1 LNHDA and CDR2 SQIVND (reference sequence). J lost 4 bases, V lost 6 bases, and 7 bases had no gene match. The CDR3 covers 14 residues.

V is TRBV7-2 and J is TRBJ2-5; D gene uncertain. The CDR3 consists of 13 residues. CDR1 and CDR2 from the germline V gene are SGHTA and FQGNSA. Trimming took 5 bases from V and 4 from J, leaving 11 bases between them. The CDR3 bases are TGTGCCAGCAGCCGCCCTGGAACAGAGACCCAGTACTTC. Translating gives CASSRPGTETQYF.

V and J are TRBV30 and TRBJ2-6; a possible D gene is TRBD2 (5 bases). The germline V gene encodes CDR1 GTSNPN and CDR2 SVGIG (reference sequence). Trimming took off 4 bases at V and 4 bases at J, with 8 bases between the two ends. CDR3 length: 13 amino acids. Written as DNA, the CDR3 is TGTGCCTGGATGAGGGCAGGGGCCAACGTCCTGACTTTC. Translation: CAWMRAGANVLTF. The entire variable domain, with the rest obtained from reference TRBV30 and TRBJ2-6, is as follows: SQTIHQWPATLVQPVGSPLSLECTVEGTSNPNLYWYRQAAGRGLQLLFYSVGIGQISSEVPQNLSASRPQDRQFILSSKKLLLSDSGFYLCAWMRAGANVLTFGAGSRLTVL.

This chain links TRBV11-3 with TRBJ2-3, with D tentatively TRBD2 (6 bases). CDR1 is SGHNT and CDR2 is YENEEA in the germline V gene. The CDR3 covers 15 residues. V lost 1 base and J 5 bases, leaving 13 bases between the germline ends. This CDR3 is CASSLAGEVIDTQYF. The CDR3 nucleotides read TGTGCCAGCAGCTTAGCGGGAGAGGTTATAGATACGCAGTATTTT.

This chain links TRBV19 with TRBJ1-5; 7 bases agree with TRBD1. CDR1 is LNHDA and CDR2 is SQIVND in the germline V gene (reference sequence). The CDR3 length is 15 residues. V lost 3 bases and J lost 4; bases outside the gene matches: 6. The CDR3 DNA is TGTGCCAGTAGTATTCCGGGACAGCCTAATCAGCCCCAGCATTTT. Amino acids: CASSIPGQPNQPQHF.

This rearrangement joins TRBV5-1 to TRBJ1-1; D is unclear. V lost 0 bases and J lost 0, with 6 bases in between. CDR3 size: 14 residues. Germline V gives CDR1 SGHRS, CDR2 YFSETQ. The CDR3: CASSLDLLNTEAFF. In DNA form, the CDR3 reads TGCGCCAGCAGCTTGGACCTCCTGAACACTGAAGCTTTCTTT.

The chain has TRBV11-3 and TRBJ2-7; D ambiguous. V was trimmed by 6 bases and J by 8 bases, leaving 11 bases between them. CDR3 length: 11 residues. Germline assignment: CDR1 SGHNT and CDR2 YENEEA. The CDR3, as DNA: TGTGCCAGCAGTTCTCGTCTCCAGCAGTACTTC. Amino acid sequence: CASSSRLQQYF.

This chain joins TRBV20-1 and TRBJ1-3; no clear D. Trimming removed 0 bases from V and 7 bases from J, with 4 bases in between. This CDR3 is 11 amino acids long. Germline V gives CDR1 DFQATT, CDR2 SNEGSKA (reference sequence). CDR3 sequence reads: CSARDPNTIYF. The CDR3, as DNA: TGCAGTGCTAGAGATCCGAACACCATATATTTT.

In its sample, this clone was seen once. This rearrangement joins TRBV10-3 to TRBJ2-5; D gene ambiguous. Trimming pared 5 bases from V and 4 bases from J, leaving 5 bases between. This CDR3 has 11 amino acids. CDR1 is ENHRY, CDR2 SYGVKD, per germline. CDR3 sequence: CAISPGETQYF. The CDR3 DNA follows: TGTGCCATCAGTCCGGGAGAGACCCAGTACTTC.

The V and J genes are TRBV19 and TRBJ2-7, with 10 bases matching TRBD2. Germline CDR1 reads LNHDA; CDR2 reads SQIVND (reference sequence). V lost 5 bases and J lost 0; bases outside the gene matches: 7. The CDR3 length is 16 residues. The CDR3 coding sequence is TGTGCCAGTAGTGGGCGGACTAGCGGTCTCTCCTACGAGCAGTACTTC. Translation gives CASSGRTSGLSYEQYF.

The chain combines TRBV5-4 with TRBJ2-7; unclear D gene. V lost 0 bases and J 8 bases, leaving 15 bases between the germline ends. This CDR3 contains 14 residues. Germline CDR1 and CDR2: SGHNT and YYREEE (reference sequence). The CDR3 DNA is TGTGCCAGCAGCTTGGCCGGACGGCTTTCCCAGCAGTACTTC. It translates to CASSLAGRLSQQYF.

The chain is built from TRBV28 and TRBJ1-5; 11 positions match TRBD1. Germline-derived CDR1 and CDR2 are MDHEN and SYDVKM. V lost 4 bases, J lost 6 bases, and 2 bases stayed unmatched. This CDR3 has 14 residues. The CDR3 nucleotides read TGTGCCAGCAGTTGGGGGACAGGGGGTCAGCCCCAGCATTTT. Translating it yields CASSWGTGGQPQHF.

This rearrangement joins TRBV7-9 to TRBJ2-5; D may be TRBD1 (6 bases). With 5 bases removed from V and 1 base from J, the gap between germline ends came to 8 bases. The germline V gene encodes CDR1 SEHNR and CDR2 FQNEAQ (reference sequence). CDR3 length: 13 amino acids. CDR3 residues: CASSRDTQETQYF. The CDR3 DNA is TGTGCCAGCAGCCGGGACACCCAAGAGACCCAGTACTTC.

The chain recombines TRBV29-1 with TRBJ2-5; no reliable D call. This CDR3 comprises 12 residues. Germline loops: CDR1 SQVTM, CDR2 ANQGSEA. The ends were cut back, 4 bases at V and 5 bases at J, with 11 bases in the middle. The CDR3 here is CSVAAVRETQYF. CDR3 DNA sequence: TGCAGCGTTGCGGCGGTGAGGGAGACCCAGTACTTC. Combining the CDR3 with reference TRBV29-1 and TRBJ2-5 gives the whole variable domain SAVISQKPSRDICQRGTSLTIQCQVDSQVTMMFWYRQQPGQSLTLIATANQGSEATYESGFVIDKFPISRPNLTFSTLTVSNMSPEDSSIYLCSVAAVRETQYFGPGTRLLVL.

The chain is built from TRBV6-5 and TRBJ1-2; D gene ambiguous. Germline-derived CDR1 and CDR2 are MNHEY and SVGAGI. V was trimmed by 10 bases and J by 2 bases, leaving 11 bases between them. The CDR3 has 12 amino acids. The CDR3 spells CATRDWNYGYTF. CDR3 sequence (DNA): TGTGCCACCCGTGACTGGAACTATGGCTACACCTTC.

This clone was counted between two and nine times. The identical CDR3 is also encoded by other nucleotide sequences in the sample. This rearrangement joins TRBV6-6 to TRBJ2-2; 10 nucleotides match TRBD2. CDR1 and CDR2 (germline): MNHNY, SVGAGI (reference sequence). The ends lost 4 bases at V and 1 base at J; junction bases unmatched: 0. This CDR3 is built from 15 residues. CDR3 DNA: TGTGCCAGCAGTTCTAGCGGGGGGAACACCGGGGAGCTGTTTTTT. Its protein product is CASSSSGGNTGELFF.

This chain uses TRBV20-1 with TRBJ2-7; no clear D gene. This CDR3 has 11 residues. Germline-derived CDR1 and CDR2 are DFQATT and SNEGSKA (reference sequence). The V and J ends lost 5 bases and 7 bases respectively, with 12 bases between them. DNA of the CDR3: TGCAGTGCTCCTAACCTAAGGGAGCAGTACTTC. Translating it yields CSAPNLREQYF.

This clone was seen a few times. The chain recombines TRBV28 with TRBJ2-1; TRBD1 aligns across 8 bases. Germline trimming cut 5 bases from V and 7 bases from J; bases unmatched to any gene: 10. Germline CDR1 reads MDHEN; CDR2 reads SYDVKM. The CDR3 totals 15 residues. The CDR3 sequence: CASSPSSDRANEQFF. CDR3 coding DNA: TGTGCCAGCAGTCCATCCTCGGACAGGGCGAATGAGCAGTTCTTC.

The CDR3 coding sequence is TGTGCCTGGAGGACCTCGGGCACCGGGGAGCTGTTTTTT. It is translated as CAWRTSGTGELFF. The J gene is TRBJ2-2, the V gene TRBV30; unclear D gene. The CDR3 consists of 13 residues. V was cut by 3 bases and J by 4 bases, with 9 bases left in between. The germline CDR1 and CDR2 sequences are GTSNPN and SVGIG (reference sequence).

The chain is built from TRBV28 and TRBJ1-5; 9 nucleotides align to TRBD1. Trimming took 6 bases from V and 6 from J; bases not matched to a gene: 6. This CDR3 contains 14 residues. Germline CDR1 MDHEN, CDR2 SYDVKM. CDR3 loop: CASRQTGGGQPQHF. The DNA for the CDR3 is TGTGCCAGCAGACAAACAGGGGGCGGTCAGCCCCAGCATTTT.

The chain links TRBV5-1 to TRBJ2-3; D is uncertain. This CDR3 has 15 amino acids. V lost 0 bases and J 0 bases, leaving 8 bases between the germline ends. Germline CDR1 SGHRS, CDR2 YFSETQ. CDR3 in DNA: TGCGCCAGCAGCTTGGCCGAGGACAGCACAGATACGCAGTATTTT. Translation: CASSLAEDSTDTQYF.